What follows are 4 T cell receptor beta chains derived from one specimen sequenced in a study of control samples from healthy donors and cancer patients (TCRdb year 2020). The method behind the library was the immunoSEQ multiplex PCR assay. TCRdb's version of the immuneACCESS table is confined to in-frame rearrangements and falls short of the full clone set. An unresolved V gene accounts for under half of the shortfall where checked; the remainder is of unknown origin. The sample table records 150,000 to 200,000 clones; 94% of these occur just once. Around 1.3% of the sample lies in the top ten. The sequenced sample was blood. These receptors all come from a woman between 18 and 29 years old in good health.

V usage is TRBV9 and J usage is TRBJ1-3, with TRBD1 as a possible D gene (5 bases). Trimming took off 0 bases at V and 0 bases at J, with 7 bases between the two ends. CDR3 length: 15 amino acids. In germline, CDR1 is SGDLS, CDR2 YYNGEE. The CDR3 sequence is CASSVEGDSGNTIYF. CDR3 nucleotides: TGTGCCAGCAGCGTAGAAGGGGACTCTGGAAACACCATATATTTT.

The gene calls are TRBV18 and TRBJ1-2; 9 positions agree with TRBD1. V lost 2 bases to trimming and J lost 4 bases; unmatched junction nucleotides: 8. This CDR3 spans 16 amino acids. Per the germline V gene, CDR1 is KGHSH and CDR2 is LQKENI. Here the CDR3 reads CASSPRTGGNVYGYTF. DNA for the CDR3: TGTGCCAGCTCACCAAGAACAGGGGGCAACGTCTATGGCTACACCTTC.

As concerns this clone: Different DNA sequences within this sample yield the same CDR3. The V call is TRBV18, the J call TRBJ2-1; D perhaps matches TRBD2 (6 bases). Germline values: CDR1 KGHSH, CDR2 LQKENI. This CDR3 region has 12 residues. V dropped 6 bases and J dropped 8 bases, with 11 bases sitting between them. Here the CDR3 DNA reads TGTGCCAGCTCCCCCCGCGGGGATGAGCAGTTCTTC. It yields the protein CASSPRGDEQFF.

This clone was seen just once. The rearrangement uses TRBV6-1 and TRBJ2-3; D call uncertain. V lost 2 bases and J lost 3, with 6 bases in between. The CDR3 runs to 13 residues. CDR1 and CDR2 (germline): MNHNS, SASEGT. DNA for the CDR3: TGTGCCAGCAGTGAAATGGGGACAGATACGCAGTATTTT. Translating it yields CASSEMGTDTQYF.